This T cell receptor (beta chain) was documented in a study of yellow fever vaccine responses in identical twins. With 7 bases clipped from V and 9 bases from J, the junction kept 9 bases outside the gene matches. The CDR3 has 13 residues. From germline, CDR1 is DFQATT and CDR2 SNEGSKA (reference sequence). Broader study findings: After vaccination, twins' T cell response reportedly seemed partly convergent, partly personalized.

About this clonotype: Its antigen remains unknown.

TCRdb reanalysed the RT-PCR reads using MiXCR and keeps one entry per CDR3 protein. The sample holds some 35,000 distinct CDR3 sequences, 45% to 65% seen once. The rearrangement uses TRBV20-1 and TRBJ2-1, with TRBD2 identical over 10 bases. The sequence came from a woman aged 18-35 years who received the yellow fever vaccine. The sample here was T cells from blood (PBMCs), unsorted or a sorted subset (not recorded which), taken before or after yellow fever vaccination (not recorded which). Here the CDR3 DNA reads TGCAGTGTTCCTAGCGGGAGTGGACGTGAGCAGTTCTTC. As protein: CSVPSGSGREQFF.